This TCR beta chain was found in a study of shared clonotypes between healthy human individuals. Looking at the study overall: The plates for each donor numbered three CD4 naive, three CD4 memory, two CD8 naive and one CD8 memory.

Study-wide points: Only a few donors were included, so the genetic and exposure-history diversity represented was limited. What naive subsets generally showed was a larger estimated richness than memory subsets showed.

About this clone itself: The antigen is unknown.

Using immunoSEQ multiplex PCR, the repertoire was profiled, and TCRdb retains in-frame clones only, with some absent. This sample has roughly 680,000 clones, with roughly two thirds found just once. CDR1 and CDR2 (germline): GTSNPN, SVGIG (reference sequence). V was shortened by 5 bases and J by 0 bases, with 3 bases between the two germline ends. CDR3 size: 11 residues. The sequenced material came from memory CD4+ T cells sorted from blood. The subset was: CD45RA-negative fraction. V usage is TRBV30 and J usage is TRBJ2-3; D remains ambiguous. The clonotype originates from a woman aged 25 to 39 in good health. The DNA of the CDR3 is TGTGCCTGGGGAAGCACAGATACGCAGTATTTT. Translated, it gives CAWGSTDTQYF.